The 20 T cell receptor beta chains below come from one sample, sequenced in a study of cytomegalovirus exposure and HLA in healthy donors. The PCR was carried out with 60 Vbeta primers and 13 Jbeta primers. Profiling relied on immunoSEQ multiplex PCR, and the TCRdb table lists in-frame clones only, not all of them. The sample holds some 91,000 clones; about 76% are singletons and the top ten take 7% to 9%. Sequencing input: PBMCs. These receptors were obtained from a man in his forties or fifties in good health and CMV-seropositive.

This chain links TRBV19 with TRBJ1-1, with a tentative D call TRBD1 (5 bases). The germline V gene encodes CDR1 LNHDA and CDR2 SQIVND (reference sequence). With 1 base removed from V and 1 base from J, the gap between germline ends came to 13 bases. This CDR3 region has 16 residues. The CDR3 sequence is CASSIAGVGGNTEAFF. CDR3 nucleotide sequence: TGTGCCAGTAGTATAGCCGGGGTGGGGGGGAACACTGAAGCTTTCTTT.

The chain joins TRBV11-3 to TRBJ1-5, with TRBD1 matching 11 bases. CDR1 and CDR2 (germline): SGHNT, YENEEA. Trimming took 5 bases from V and 3 from J; bases not matched to a gene: 9. The CDR3 is 17 residues long. CDR3 region: CASSPRTGGVYNQPQHF. The CDR3 DNA reads TGTGCCAGCAGCCCCAGGACAGGGGGCGTCTACAATCAGCCCCAGCATTTT.

CDR3 DNA: TGTGCCAGCAGTACGCAGGGTTCCTATGGCTACACCTTC. As protein: CASSTQGSYGYTF. The V and J genes are TRBV27 and TRBJ1-2, with a weak D call TRBD1 (5 bases). The CDR3 runs 13 residues. The germline gives CDR1 MNHEY, CDR2 SMNVEV (reference sequence). Trimming cost V 5 bases and J 4 bases, with 11 bases left between them.

V gene TRBV4-2 combines with J gene TRBJ2-7, with D hard to call. Between the trimmed V and J ends, which lost 0 bases and 3 bases, there was a span of 9 bases. The germline gives CDR1 LGHNA, CDR2 YNFKEQ. The CDR3 loop spans 14 amino acids. Here the CDR3 DNA reads TGTGCCAGCAGCCAAGAAGCAGGAATCTACGAGCAGTACTTC. The encoded protein is CASSQEAGIYEQYF.

The chain carries TRBV4-2 and TRBJ2-3; D unclear. CDR1 and CDR2 from the germline V gene are LGHNA and YNFKEQ. V was cut by 0 bases and J by 1 base, with 11 bases left in between. The CDR3 is 16 amino acids. CDR3 coding DNA: TGTGCCAGCAGCCAAGAGTTAGTGCCGGGCACAGATACGCAGTATTTT. Its protein is CASSQELVPGTDTQYF.

The chain joins TRBV5-1 to TRBJ2-3, with 8 bases fitting TRBD2. Germline V CDR1 and CDR2: SGHRS, YFSETQ. CDR3 length: 17 residues. The J segment lost 4 bases and the V segment lost 3 bases, leaving 13 bases of the junction unmatched. CDR3 amino acids: CASSSDGGGPGADTQYF. The CDR3 DNA reads TGCGCCAGCAGCTCCGACGGGGGGGGGCCTGGGGCAGATACGCAGTATTTT.

The chain joins TRBV6-5 to TRBJ2-3, with TRBD1 matching 7 bases. The CDR3 is 12 residues long. Per the germline V gene, CDR1 is MNHEY and CDR2 is SVGAGI. The V gene end was trimmed by 5 bases and the J gene end by 5 bases; junction bases not matched to a gene: 1. CDR3 region: CASSPGGDTQYF. CDR3 bases: TGTGCCAGCAGTCCAGGGGGAGATACGCAGTATTTT.

The V and J genes are TRBV9 and TRBJ2-2, with 10 bases identical to TRBD2. Germline CDR1 SGDLS, CDR2 YYNGEE. After removal of 0 bases from V and 7 bases from J, the junction contained 3 bases not matched to a gene. This CDR3 is 15 amino acids long. The CDR3: CASSVGGTSVGELFF. Here the CDR3 DNA reads TGTGCCAGCAGCGTAGGGGGGACTAGCGTCGGGGAGCTGTTTTTT.

The chain carries TRBV5-1 and TRBJ1-1; D remains unclear. Trimming left V 4 bases short and J 1 base short, with 8 bases between. Germline values: CDR1 SGHRS, CDR2 YFSETQ. The CDR3 has 13 residues. CDR3 protein: CASSQNQNTEAFF. CDR3 nucleotide sequence: TGCGCCAGCAGCCAGAACCAGAACACTGAAGCTTTCTTT.

This clone appeared once. The chain uses TRBV6-4 and TRBJ2-3; 7 bases are a match to TRBD1. Trimming cost V 4 bases and J 4 bases; bases outside gene matches: 2. This CDR3 contains 13 residues. Germline V lookup: CDR1 MRHNA, CDR2 SNTAGT. CDR3 region: CASSGQGADTQYF. The CDR3 DNA reads as TGTGCCAGCAGTGGGCAGGGGGCAGATACGCAGTATTTT.

The chain joins TRBV10-2 to TRBJ2-3, with 7 positions matching TRBD1. CDR3 size: 14 residues. The germline gives CDR1 WSHSY, CDR2 SAAADI. V lost 6 bases, J lost 5 bases, and 8 bases stayed unmatched. This chain's CDR3 is CASRQGRLGDTQYF. The CDR3 bases are TGCGCCAGCAGACAGGGGCGGCTCGGAGATACGCAGTATTTT.

The gene calls are TRBV7-9 and TRBJ1-1, with TRBD1 matching over 7 bases. V trimming: 5 bases; J trimming: 1 base; junction bases outside the gene matches: 1. This CDR3 has 13 amino acids. Germline V gene lookup returns CDR1 SEHNR and CDR2 FQNEAQ (reference sequence). The CDR3 region is CASSGTENTEAFF. CDR3 coding DNA: TGTGCCAGCAGCGGGACAGAGAACACTGAAGCTTTCTTT.

This clone was recorded a few times. The V gene is TRBV7-6, the J gene TRBJ2-1, with a tentative D call TRBD2 (6 bases). This CDR3 contains 17 residues. Germline CDR1 is SGHVS and CDR2 is FNYEAQ. Trimming shortened V by 1 base and J by 1 base, and 14 bases separated the two germline ends. In DNA form, the CDR3 reads TGTGCCAGCAGCTTAGTCGGCGGGGCCGTTTCCTACAATGAGCAGTTCTTC. Encoded protein: CASSLVGGAVSYNEQFF.

The chain couples TRBV11-2 to TRBJ1-1, with TRBD1 matching 8 bases. V dropped 4 bases and J dropped 7; count of bases not matched to a gene: 11. Germline CDR1 SGHAT, CDR2 FQNNGV. The CDR3 spans 15 residues. The CDR3 spells CASSWGQATGVEAFF. For the CDR3, the DNA is TGTGCCAGCAGCTGGGGACAGGCCACTGGTGTTGAAGCTTTCTTT.

The rearrangement joins TRBV5-1 to TRBJ2-3, with TRBD1 identical over 7 bases. The V gene's germline CDR1 is SGHRS and CDR2 YFSETQ. The CDR3 sequence is 14 residues long. Trimming took 2 bases from V and 3 from J; bases not matched to a gene: 3. The CDR3, as DNA: TGCGCCAGCAGCTTAGAGGGGGCTACAGATACGCAGTATTTT. Protein sequence: CASSLEGATDTQYF.

This sequence joins TRBV5-1 and TRBJ2-1; 9 nucleotides line up with TRBD2. The CDR3 extends over 16 amino acids. J gave up 1 base and V 4 bases, and 6 bases lay outside the gene matches. Germline values: CDR1 SGHRS, CDR2 YFSETQ. The CDR3 bases are TGCGCCAGCAGCCTCACCCTAGCGGGGTCCTACAATGAGCAGTTCTTC. The encoded protein is CASSLTLAGSYNEQFF.

The chain couples TRBV15 to TRBJ2-1; 8 bases match TRBD2. Germline V gene sequence: CDR1 LNHNV, CDR2 YYDKDF (reference sequence). The CDR3 sequence is 15 residues long. After removal of 5 bases from V and 8 bases from J, the junction contained 11 bases not matched to a gene. The CDR3, as DNA: TGTGCCACCAGCGGCCTAGGGACTAGTAGATATGAGCAGTTCTTC. It codes for CATSGLGTSRYEQFF. The full variable domain, with the rest looked up from reference TRBV15 and TRBJ2-1, is DAMVIQNPRYQVTQFGKPVTLSCSQTLNHNVMYWYQQKSSQAPKLLFHYYDKDFNNEADTPDNFQSRRPNTSFCFLDIRSPGLGDTAMYLCATSGLGTSRYEQFFGPGTRLTVL.

The V call is TRBV5-1, the J call TRBJ1-1, with D perhaps TRBD1 (5 bases). The CDR3 consists of 13 residues. V lost 4 bases, J lost 3 bases, and 10 bases lay in between. Per the germline V gene, CDR1 is SGHRS and CDR2 is YFSETQ. Here the CDR3 reads CASSAGRYTEAFF. The CDR3 DNA reads TGCGCCAGCAGCGCAGGGCGGTACACTGAAGCTTTCTTT. The entire variable domain, with the rest obtained from reference TRBV5-1 and TRBJ1-1, is as follows: KAGVTQTPRYLIKTRGQQVTLSCSPISGHRSVSWYQQTPGQGLQFLFEYFSETQRNKGNFPGRFSGRQFSNSRSEMNVSTLELGDSALYLCASSAGRYTEAFFGQGTRLTVV.

The chain couples TRBV28 to TRBJ1-1; possible D gene TRBD1, 5 bases. The CDR3 runs to 14 residues. Germline CDR1 and CDR2: MDHEN and SYDVKM. Trimming removed 1 base at V and 5 bases at J, with 11 bases between. CDR3 in amino acids: CASSLYGAGTEAFF. For the CDR3, the DNA is TGTGCCAGCAGTTTATACGGGGCGGGAACTGAAGCTTTCTTT.

Only a few counts were recorded for this clone. The V and J genes are TRBV4-1 and TRBJ2-3, with 9 bases identical to TRBD1. CDR1 and CDR2 from the germline V gene are MGHRA and YSYEKL. The CDR3 covers 15 residues. After removal of 4 bases from V and 0 bases from J, the junction contained 2 bases not matched to a gene. The DNA for the CDR3 is TGCGCCAGCAGCCGAGGGACAGGGAGCACAGATACGCAGTATTTT. This gives the protein CASSRGTGSTDTQYF.